The present T cell receptor (beta chain) was sequenced within a study of cytomegalovirus exposure and HLA in healthy donors. Donors consisted of healthy bone marrow donors. In the PCR, 60 Vbeta and 13 Jbeta primers were used. Profiled with immunoSEQ multiplex PCR; TCRdb holds only in-frame clones, not every one. This table has under 35,000 clones, about 66% appearing once. The CDR3 consists of 16 residues. Per the germline V gene, CDR1 is MDHEN and CDR2 is SYDVKM. The ends were cut back, 5 bases at V and 4 bases at J, with 18 bases in the middle. The receptor comes from a male donor in good health and CMV-seropositive. Sequencing was performed on PBMCs. V is TRBV28 and J is TRBJ1-3, with D unclear. CDR3 DNA: TGTGCCAGCAGTGCGGTTAGGCTAGAGAGAGGAAACACCATATATTTT. As protein: CASSAVRLERGNTIYF.